These T cell receptor beta chains were read from a single sample in a study of cytomegalovirus exposure and HLA in healthy donors. Produced via immunoSEQ multiplex PCR; TCRdb's table is partial and in-frame only. This table holds about 130,000 clones, 85% to 90% found once. The sequenced material came from PBMCs. The receptors originated from a woman between 25 and 40 years old in good health and CMV-seropositive. CDR3s include the opening cysteine and the closing phenylalanine or tryptophan. D genes are given only for firm matches. Size tells how often a clone was seen (once, few, many) or the class of an expanded clone, and some rows leave it out.

>.|TRBJ2-5|TRBD2|TRBV5-4
CASSSGLAGPWGETQYF
TGTGCCAGCAGCTCCGGACTAGCGGGGCCTTGGGGAGAGACCCAGTACTTC
>.|TRBJ2-7|TRBD2|TRBV28
CASSFPIAGGSYEQYF
TGTGCCAGCAGTTTCCCCATAGCGGGGGGCTCCTACGAGCAGTACTTC
>.|TRBJ1-1|.|TRBV9
CASSHDSLNTEAFF
TGTGCCAGCAGCCACGACAGTTTGAACACTGAAGCTTTCTTT
>.|TRBJ2-1|.|TRBV9
CASSPGNEQFF
TGTGCCAGCAGCCCAGGGAATGAGCAGTTCTTC
>many|TRBJ2-2|.|TRBV7-9
CASSLALGELFF
TGTGCCAGCAGCTTAGCATTAGGGGAGCTGTTTTTT
>.|TRBJ2-2|TRBD1|TRBV5-4
CASSHPGQGASGELFF
TGTGCCAGCAGCCACCCCGGACAGGGGGCGAGCGGGGAGCTGTTTTTT
>.|TRBJ2-7|.|TRBV7-9
CASRSLQEEQYF
TGTGCCAGCAGGTCACTACAGGAAGAGCAGTACTTC
>.|TRBJ2-1|.|TRBV10-1
CASSGPGPSDEQFF
TGCGCCAGCAGTGGCCCAGGCCCTAGCGATGAGCAGTTCTTC
>.|TRBJ1-5|TRBD1|TRBV15
CATSTRDSPFVDNQPQHF
TGTGCCACCAGCACCAGGGACAGCCCCTTTGTGGACAATCAGCCCCAGCATTTT
>few|TRBJ1-1|.|TRBV5-1
CASSWTSNTEAFF
TGCGCCAGCAGCTGGACATCGAACACTGAAGCTTTCTTT
>.|TRBJ1-2|.|TRBV28
CASSFRAGPYGYTF
TGTGCCAGCAGTTTCAGGGCCGGACCCTATGGCTACACCTTC
>.|TRBJ1-1|.|TRBV5-4
CASSRGGQTNTEAFF
TGTGCCAGCAGCCGGGGAGGGCAGACGAACACTGAAGCTTTCTTT
>.|TRBJ1-1|.|TRBV18
CASSPIEVTEAFF
TGTGCCAGCTCACCCATTGAGGTCACTGAAGCTTTCTTT
>.|TRBJ2-2|TRBD2|TRBV14
CASSRGLARITGELFF
TGTGCCAGCAGCCGCGGACTAGCGAGGATTACCGGGGAGCTGTTTTTT
>.|TRBJ2-7|TRBD1|TRBV7-9
CASSRTGTSSTEQYF
TGTGCCAGCAGCCGGACAGGAACATCGTCGACCGAGCAGTACTTC
>.|TRBJ2-2|.|TRBV5-4
CASSLEVSAGELFF
TGTGCCAGCAGCTTGGAGGTTAGCGCCGGGGAGCTGTTTTTT
>.|TRBJ2-3|.|TRBV7-2
CASSPTLSATTDTQYF
TGTGCCAGCAGCCCCACTCTTAGCGCAACCACAGATACGCAGTATTTT
>.|TRBJ1-2|.|TRBV15
CATSFPGLYGYTF
TGTGCCACCAGCTTCCCAGGCTTATATGGCTACACCTTC
>.|TRBJ2-7|.|TRBV28
CASTGGLSSYEQYF
TGTGCCAGCACGGGGGGCCTGAGCTCCTACGAGCAGTACTTC
>.|TRBJ2-6|.|TRBV27
CASSVTGSGANVLTF
TGTGCCAGCAGCGTTACAGGGTCTGGGGCCAACGTCCTGACTTTC
>.|TRBJ2-1|TRBD2|TRBV29-1
CSVDLGLAGLYNEQFF
TGCAGCGTTGACCTTGGACTAGCGGGATTGTACAATGAGCAGTTCTTC
>once|TRBJ1-4|.|TRBV9
CASSAGRNSEKLFF
TGTGCCAGCAGCGCCGGGAGAAACAGTGAAAAACTGTTTTTT
>.|TRBJ1-5|.|TRBV7-9
CASSLGQVNQPQHF
TGTGCCAGCAGCTTAGGGCAGGTCAATCAGCCCCAGCATTTT
>.|TRBJ2-3|TRBD2|TRBV7-3
CASSLSGSGTDTQYF
TGTGCCAGCAGCTTAAGCGGGAGCGGCACAGATACGCAGTATTTT
>.|TRBJ2-5|TRBD1|TRBV29-1
CSGTGTGGWETQYF
TGCAGCGGGACAGGGACAGGGGGCTGGGAGACCCAGTACTTC
>.|TRBJ2-5|TRBD1|TRBV6-6
CASSHSGTGDRETQYF
TGTGCCAGCAGTCACTCCGGGACAGGGGACAGGGAGACCCAGTACTTC
>.|TRBJ2-7|TRBD2|TRBV7-2
CASSLVGTSGGGGEQYF
TGTGCCAGCAGCTTAGTAGGGACTAGCGGGGGAGGAGGGGAGCAGTACTTC
>.|TRBJ2-1|TRBD2|TRBV19
CASSRTRESYNEQFF
TGTGCCAGTAGTCGGACTAGGGAATCCTACAATGAGCAGTTCTTC
>.|TRBJ2-7|.|TRBV5-1
CASSLNGLGHEQYF
TGCGCCAGCAGCTTGAACGGCCTGGGCCACGAGCAGTACTTC
>.|TRBJ1-1|TRBD1|TRBV5-4
CASSSMTGITEAFF
TGTGCCAGCAGCTCGATGACAGGGATAACTGAAGCTTTCTTT
>.|TRBJ1-4|TRBD1|TRBV6-6
CASSYGNRGPVEKLFF
TGTGCCAGCAGTTACGGTAACAGGGGGCCCGTTGAAAAACTGTTTTTT
>.|TRBJ2-1|.|TRBV2
CASSESASSYNEQFF
TGTGCCAGCAGTGAATCAGCGAGCTCCTACAATGAGCAGTTCTTC
>.|TRBJ2-7|TRBD2|TRBV7-8
CASSRTSGRASYEQYF
TGTGCCAGCAGCCGCACTAGCGGGAGGGCCTCATACGAGCAGTACTTC
>.|TRBJ2-5|.|TRBV7-2
CASSLGTRQETQYF
TGTGCCAGCAGCTTAGGGACTCGCCAAGAGACCCAGTACTTC
>.|TRBJ2-1|.|TRBV27
CASSLYSRGGEQFF
TGTGCCAGCAGTTTATATTCCAGGGGAGGGGAGCAGTTCTTC
>.|TRBJ2-1|TRBD2|TRBV19
CASSTTSGGYNEQFF
TGTGCCAGTAGTACTACTAGCGGGGGGTACAATGAGCAGTTCTTC
>.|TRBJ1-2|.|TRBV2
CASRAVDSYGYTF
TGTGCCAGCAGGGCCGTTGACAGCTATGGCTACACCTTC
>.|TRBJ2-1|TRBD2|TRBV5-1
CASSLQPGTSGTGNEQFF
TGCGCCAGCAGTCTGCAACCCGGGACTAGCGGGACGGGAAATGAGCAGTTCTTC
>.|TRBJ2-1|TRBD2|TRBV18
CASSPRLAGVNEQFF
TGTGCCAGCTCACCACGACTAGCGGGAGTCAATGAGCAGTTCTTC
>.|TRBJ2-7|TRBD1|TRBV25-1
CASSESGTGVSEQYF
TGTGCCAGCAGTGAATCGGGGACAGGGGTGAGCGAGCAGTACTTC
>.|TRBJ2-7|.|TRBV6-6
CASTTSKGVPYEQYF
TGTGCCAGCACCACCTCGAAGGGGGTACCCTACGAGCAGTACTTC
>.|TRBJ2-5|.|TRBV9
CASSVVGDGTQYF
TGTGCCAGCAGCGTAGTAGGGGATGGGACCCAGTACTTC
>.|TRBJ2-5|TRBD1|TRBV6-1
CASSALGGGETQYF
TGTGCCAGCAGTGCGTTAGGGGGCGGCGAGACCCAGTACTTC
>once|TRBJ2-1|.|TRBV15
CATSRDRGRYNEQFF
TGTGCCACCAGCAGAGATCGCGGCCGATACAATGAGCAGTTCTTC
>.|TRBJ2-3|.|TRBV28
CASSLAVSTDTQYF
TGTGCCAGCAGTTTGGCCGTTAGCACAGATACGCAGTATTTT
>.|TRBJ2-5|.|TRBV28
CASSPRPGWVLGTQYF
TGTGCCAGCAGCCCCCGACCAGGGTGGGTCCTGGGGACCCAGTACTTC
>.|TRBJ2-5|.|TRBV5-6
CASSGGPRETQYF
TGTGCCAGCAGCGGAGGGCCCAGGGAGACCCAGTACTTC
>.|TRBJ2-5|TRBD1|TRBV29-1
CSVLYWTGDQETQYF
TGCAGCGTTTTATATTGGACAGGGGATCAAGAGACCCAGTACTTC
>.|TRBJ2-7|.|TRBV4-2
CASSPGPQLYEQYF
TGTGCCAGCAGCCCCGGTCCTCAACTATACGAGCAGTACTTC
>.|TRBJ2-5|TRBD1|TRBV28
CASRGTGGQETQYF
TGTGCCAGCAGAGGGACAGGGGGCCAAGAGACCCAGTACTTC
>.|TRBJ1-5|TRBD1|TRBV19
CASSIEGTGDQPQHF
TGTGCCAGTAGTATAGAGGGGACAGGGGATCAGCCCCAGCATTTT